The 20 T cell receptor beta chains reported below all come from one sample, sequenced in a study of T cell repertoires in cytomegalovirus infection. TCRdb re-analysed the reads in MiXCR, keeping a single row per CDR3 protein. The table shows around 310,000 distinct CDR3 sequences, with around a sixth occurring only once. Sequenced material: PBMCs. These receptors came from a human donor in good health (CMV status not recorded). Some clones in this sample may be carry-over from other donors' samples.

The V call is TRBV10-3, the J call TRBJ1-5; D perhaps matches TRBD1 (6 bases). This CDR3 comprises 14 residues. Deletions cut 11 bases from V and 0 bases from J, with 14 bases between. Germline CDR1 is ENHRY and CDR2 is SYGVKD. The CDR3 is CAADSFDSNQPQHF. In nucleotides, the CDR3 is TGTGCCGCGGACAGCTTCGATAGCAATCAGCCCCAGCATTTT.

This clonotype was detected ten times or more. The rearrangement uses TRBV2 and TRBJ2-5; D gene ambiguous. CDR1 and CDR2 (germline): SNHLY, FYNNEI. The CDR3 sequence is 13 residues long. Trimming took off 4 bases at V and 5 bases at J, with 11 bases between the two ends. CDR3 nucleotide sequence: TGTGCCAGCAGTGGGGTGTTCCCGGAGACCCAGTACTTC. Protein sequence: CASSGVFPETQYF.

The sample holds a few counts of this clonotype. The chain employs TRBV5-8 and TRBJ2-6, with D perhaps matching TRBD2 (5 bases). The CDR3 consists of 19 residues. The V gene's germline CDR1 is SGHTS and CDR2 YDEGEE. With 0 bases removed from V and 0 bases from J, the gap between germline ends came to 16 bases. DNA of the CDR3: TGTGCCAGCAGCTTGGAACTAGGTCTGGTGATCTCTGGGGCCAACGTCCTGACTTTC. As protein: CASSLELGLVISGANVLTF.

This clonotype was counted only a few times. The chain couples TRBV11-2 to TRBJ2-3; no reliable D call. Germline-derived CDR1 and CDR2 are SGHAT and FQNNGV. Trimming shortened V by 3 bases and J by 6 bases, and 13 bases separated the two germline ends. The CDR3 has 14 amino acids. CDR3 region: CASSLVPLRDTQYF. The CDR3 coding sequence is TGTGCCAGCAGCTTGGTCCCCCTCCGGGATACGCAGTATTTT.

The chain is built from TRBV2 and TRBJ2-5, with TRBD2 matching 8 bases. The germline V gene has CDR1 SNHLY and CDR2 FYNNEI. The CDR3 consists of 15 residues. V shed 5 bases, J shed 1 base, and the junction held 6 bases outside the gene matches. The CDR3 here is CASSPLTSGQETQYF. The CDR3 bases are TGTGCCAGCAGTCCTCTCACTAGCGGCCAAGAGACCCAGTACTTC.

The rearrangement links TRBV4-2 to TRBJ2-7, with D possibly being TRBD2 (6 bases). The CDR3 consists of 16 residues. Germline loops: CDR1 LGHNA, CDR2 YNFKEQ. Deletions cut 3 bases from V and 0 bases from J, with 15 bases between. CDR3 sequence reads: CASSHAGTTSSYEQYF. The CDR3, as DNA: TGTGCCAGCAGCCATGCGGGGACGACGAGCTCCTACGAGCAGTACTTC.

The chain is built from TRBV29-1 and TRBJ2-1, with D possibly being TRBD2 (6 bases). Between the trimmed V and J ends, which lost 4 bases and 8 bases, there was a span of 15 bases. Germline V CDR1 and CDR2: SQVTM, ANQGSEA. The CDR3 sequence is 13 residues long. The CDR3, as DNA: TGCAGCGTTGCGGAGTGGTCGGGGGATGAGCAGTTCTTC. Protein: CSVAEWSGDEQFF.

This clonotype was counted a few times. V gene TRBV2 combines with J gene TRBJ2-7, with D unresolved. CDR3 length: 14 residues. Germline V gene lookup returns CDR1 SNHLY and CDR2 FYNNEI. V lost 2 bases to trimming and J lost 3 bases, with 11 bases between them. The CDR3 protein is CASSEPPVGYEQYF. The CDR3 coding sequence is TGTGCCAGCAGTGAACCCCCGGTCGGCTACGAGCAGTACTTC.

The chain carries TRBV7-9 and TRBJ1-4; a weak D match, TRBD1 (5 bases). Deletions cut 5 bases from V and 5 bases from J, with 9 bases between. The CDR3 extends over 13 amino acids. CDR1 is SEHNR, CDR2 FQNEAQ, per germline (reference sequence). This CDR3 reads CASSPGQNEKLFF. CDR3 DNA: TGTGCCAGCAGCCCAGGACAAAATGAAAAACTGTTTTTT. Looking up the rest from reference TRBV7-9 and TRBJ1-4 gives the full variable domain: DTGVSQNPRHKITKRGQNVTFRCDPISEHNRLYWYRQTLGQGPEFLTYFQNEAQLEKSRLLSDRFSAERPKGSFSTLEIQRTEQGDSAMYLCASSPGQNEKLFFGSGTQLSVL.

V and J are TRBV5-4 and TRBJ2-2; D ambiguous. V lost 4 bases, J lost 5 bases, and 15 bases lay in between. Germline CDR1 SGHNT, CDR2 YYREEE (reference sequence). The CDR3 totals 15 residues. In nucleotides, the CDR3 is TGTGCCAGCAGCCTGGGAAGGACCCTAACCGGGGAGCTGTTTTTT. Encoded protein: CASSLGRTLTGELFF.

This clonotype showed up many times. The chain joins TRBV7-3 to TRBJ2-7; a weak D match, TRBD1 (5 bases). The CDR3 runs 13 residues. V gave up 2 bases and J gave up 4 bases, with 9 bases separating them. Germline V lookup: CDR1 SGHTA, CDR2 FQGTGA. CDR3 in DNA: TGTGCCAGCAGCTTAGGGGCTGGGTACGAGCAGTACTTC. This codes for CASSLGAGYEQYF.

This clonotype came up a few times. V is TRBV28 and J is TRBJ1-6; 7 positions match TRBD1. The V gene end was trimmed by 4 bases and the J gene end by 9 bases; junction bases not matched to a gene: 12. Germline CDR1 and CDR2: MDHEN and SYDVKM. The CDR3 totals 16 residues. CDR3 amino acids: CASSSTGFGFGSPLHF. CDR3 DNA: TGTGCCAGCAGTTCGACAGGGTTCGGGTTCGGTTCACCCCTCCACTTT.

This chain links TRBV11-2 with TRBJ2-1; no definite D call. The CDR3 runs to 13 residues. Germline CDR1 SGHAT, CDR2 FQNNGV. With 7 bases removed from V and 6 bases from J, the gap between germline ends came to 13 bases. Here the CDR3 reads CASTPGPGNEQFF. Written as DNA, the CDR3 is TGTGCCAGCACCCCGGGTCCGGGCAATGAGCAGTTCTTC.

There are many counts of this clonotype. The chain carries TRBV12-3 or TRBV12-4 and TRBJ1-6; D might be TRBD1 (5 bases). V shed 5 bases and J shed 5 bases, with 16 bases lying between them. This CDR3 is 16 amino acids long. The CDR3 bases are TGTGCCAGCAGTCCCCTGGGCAGGGAAAATAATTCACCCCTCCACTTT. This gives the protein CASSPLGRENNSPLHF.

The DNA for the CDR3 is TGCAGTGCTACTAGCGGGACTAGTTACGAGCAGTACTTC. Its protein product is CSATSGTSYEQYF. The chain joins TRBV20-1 to TRBJ2-7; 9 bases fit TRBD2. The CDR3 consists of 13 residues. J was trimmed by 4 bases and V by 4 bases; bases with no gene match: 5. Looked up from germline, CDR1 is DFQATT and CDR2 is SNEGSKA (reference sequence).

The V call is TRBV12-3 or TRBV12-4, the J call TRBJ2-3, with D possibly called TRBD1 or TRBD2 (5 bases each). The CDR3 covers 15 residues. Between the trimmed V and J ends, which lost 7 bases and 2 bases, there was a span of 16 bases. The CDR3 coding sequence is TGTGCCAGCACCGAAACCGGGACCACCACAGATACGCAGTATTTT. Its translation is CASTETGTTTDTQYF.

The gene calls are TRBV19 and TRBJ1-1; D is unclear. Trimming took 5 bases from V and 3 from J, leaving 13 bases between them. There are 14 residues in the CDR3. Germline lookup yields CDR1 LNHDA and CDR2 SQIVND (reference sequence). CDR3: CASSPEALDTEAFF. CDR3 coding DNA: TGTGCCAGTAGTCCGGAGGCACTGGACACTGAAGCTTTCTTT.

This clonotype was recorded a few times. V is TRBV28 and J is TRBJ1-3, with D uncertain. This CDR3 is 17 amino acids long. Germline lookup yields CDR1 MDHEN and CDR2 SYDVKM. Trimming left V 3 bases short and J 3 bases short, with 18 bases between. Written as DNA, the CDR3 is TGTGCCAGCAGTTTTGCAGTTGAAAGGGCGCGTGGAAACACCATATATTTT. Its protein is CASSFAVERARGNTIYF.

This clonotype came up many times. This chain uses TRBV12-3 or TRBV12-4 with TRBJ1-1, with D perhaps matching TRBD1 (5 bases). The CDR3 sequence is 14 residues long. The germline V and J ends were trimmed by 3 bases and 4 bases, with 12 bases remaining between them. CDR3 coding DNA: TGTGCCAGCAGTTTTTCGGGGCAAATCACTGAAGCTTTCTTT. Its protein is CASSFSGQITEAFF.

This clonotype has ten or more counts. This chain connects TRBV12-3 or TRBV12-4 to TRBJ1-5; D is undetermined. V was trimmed by 2 bases and J by 1 base, leaving 12 bases between them. This CDR3 spans 16 amino acids. DNA of the CDR3: TGTGCCAGCAGTTTACTTCCAACAACGAGCAATCAGCCCCAGCATTTT. Protein sequence: CASSLLPTTSNQPQHF.